This entry concerns a single T cell receptor (beta chain). The sample comes from a study of CD8 T cells in Susac syndrome. V gave up 7 bases and J gave up 5 bases; unmatched junction bases: 7. The CDR3 length is 14 residues. Reverse transcription of roughly 0.5 to 1 ug RNA used random hexamers. The amplification used immunoSEQ multiplex PCR on TCR beta CDR3; it spanned 54 Vbeta and 13 Jbeta. Each CDR3 protein is one row after TCRdb ran MiXCR on the immunoSEQ multiplex PCR reads. The sample lists approximately 190,000 distinct CDR3 sequences; about 94% were seen once. Specimen: CD4+ T cells from PBMCs. This rearrangement joins TRBV12-3 or TRBV12-4 to TRBJ1-4; 7 bases are a match to TRBD1. The sequence came from a human donor with Susac syndrome. The CDR3 sequence: CASINQGVNEKLFF. CDR3 nucleotides: TGTGCCAGCATAAACCAGGGGGTAAATGAAAAACTGTTTTTT.